The 28 T cell receptor beta chains below were found in one sample sequenced in a study of cytomegalovirus exposure and HLA in healthy donors. Primers for the PCR totalled 60 Vbeta and 13 Jbeta. Clones were sequenced by immunoSEQ multiplex PCR, and TCRdb holds only the in-frame ones, with some missing. This sample's table has 45,000 to 50,000 clones. What was sequenced was PBMCs. These receptors came from a male donor in good health and CMV-seronegative.

The chain recombines TRBV6-6 with TRBJ1-5; a possible D gene is TRBD1 (5 bases). The V end lost 0 bases, the J end lost 2 bases, and 11 bases lay between the germline ends. This CDR3 comprises 16 residues. Looked up from germline, CDR1 is MNHNY and CDR2 is SVGAGI (reference sequence). CDR3 amino acids: CASSYSGGGGNQPQHF. In nucleotides, the CDR3 is TGTGCCAGCAGTTACTCCGGGGGGGGTGGCAATCAGCCCCAGCATTTT.

V gene TRBV27 combines with J gene TRBJ2-7, with a tentative D call TRBD1 (6 bases). Germline CDR1 is MNHEY and CDR2 is SMNVEV (reference sequence). The V and J ends lost 6 bases and 3 bases respectively, with 15 bases between them. This CDR3 is built from 14 residues. This CDR3 reads CASSPWDNYYEQYF. CDR3 DNA: TGTGCCAGCAGCCCCTGGGACAATTACTACGAGCAGTACTTC.

V and J are TRBV6-5 and TRBJ1-6; 7 positions match TRBD1. After removal of 7 bases from V and 4 bases from J, the junction contained 7 bases not matched to a gene. Germline CDR1 reads MNHEY; CDR2 reads SVGAGI. This CDR3 has 15 residues. The DNA for the CDR3 is TGTGCCAGCAAGCGCGGGACAGCTTATAATTCACCCCTCCACTTT. This gives the protein CASKRGTAYNSPLHF.

CDR3 sequence (DNA): TGCGCCAGCAGCTTGGGGGGGGGAACAACTAATGAAAAACTGTTTTTT. Its protein is CASSLGGGTTNEKLFF. The V and J genes are TRBV5-1 and TRBJ1-4; TRBD1 might be the D (5 bases). V lost 0 bases and J 0 bases, leaving 9 bases between the germline ends. Germline CDR1 reads SGHRS; CDR2 reads YFSETQ. CDR3 length: 16 amino acids.

The V and J genes are TRBV9 and TRBJ2-1, with D maybe TRBD1 (6 bases). Germline V lookup: CDR1 SGDLS, CDR2 YYNGEE. V lost 4 bases to trimming and J lost 10 bases, with 12 bases between them. The CDR3 covers 12 residues. The CDR3 bases are TGTGCCAGCAGCTTTACAGGGCACGAGCAGTTCTTC. It is translated as CASSFTGHEQFF.

This chain joins TRBV19 and TRBJ1-1, with TRBD1 matching over 9 bases. This CDR3 has 14 residues. Germline V gives CDR1 LNHDA, CDR2 SQIVND (reference sequence). Trimming cost V 6 bases and J 3 bases; bases outside gene matches: 5. CDR3 bases: TGTGCCAGTAGGGTGGACAGGGGAGACACTGAAGCTTTCTTT. Amino acid sequence: CASRVDRGDTEAFF.

J is TRBJ1-4 and V is TRBV19; D is possibly TRBD1 (5 bases). CDR3 size: 15 residues. V gave up 4 bases and J gave up 0 bases, with 9 bases separating them. Germline values: CDR1 LNHDA, CDR2 SQIVND (reference sequence). As DNA, the CDR3 is TGTGCCAGTAGTACACCGACAGCAACTAATGAAAAACTGTTTTTT. The encoded protein is CASSTPTATNEKLFF.

The chain combines TRBV7-2 with TRBJ2-1; 8 bases agree with TRBD2. Germline lookup yields CDR1 SGHTA and CDR2 FQGNSA. The V and J ends lost 5 bases and 1 base, in that order; junction bases with no gene match: 4. The CDR3 covers 15 residues. The CDR3 is CASSPASGSYNEQFF. The CDR3 nucleotides read TGTGCCAGCAGCCCGGCTAGCGGGTCCTACAATGAGCAGTTCTTC.

V is TRBV18 and J is TRBJ1-1; D remains unclear. V was cut by 2 bases and J by 6 bases, with 7 bases left in between. Germline CDR1 KGHSH, CDR2 LQKENI. The CDR3 extends over 12 amino acids. Written as DNA, the CDR3 is TGTGCCAGCTCACCAACAGCTGCTGAAGCTTTCTTT. Translation gives CASSPTAAEAFF.

The chain carries TRBV19 and TRBJ2-7, with TRBD1 matching 7 bases. V gave up 5 bases and J gave up 7 bases; unmatched junction bases: 5. From germline, CDR1 is LNHDA and CDR2 SQIVND (reference sequence). CDR3 size: 12 residues. CDR3 DNA sequence: TGTGCCAGTAGTGACAGGGTAGGAGAGCAGTACTTC. Amino acid sequence: CASSDRVGEQYF.

V is TRBV6-1 and J is TRBJ1-6; TRBD1 matches 7 bases. The CDR3 contains 14 residues. Germline CDR1 and CDR2: MNHNS and SASEGT. The J segment lost 10 bases and the V segment lost 4 bases, leaving 7 bases of the junction unmatched. The CDR3 region has the DNA TGTGCCAGCAGTGTACAGGGGATTCACTCACCCCTCCACTTT. Amino acid sequence: CASSVQGIHSPLHF.

The chain couples TRBV30 to TRBJ1-5; TRBD1 matches 7 bases. Per the germline V gene, CDR1 is GTSNPN and CDR2 is SVGIG (reference sequence). Trimming took 6 bases from V and 0 from J; bases not matched to a gene: 5. The CDR3 spans 14 residues. Here the CDR3 DNA reads TGTGCCTGCACGGGACAGTATAGCAATCAGCCCCAGCATTTT. Protein: CACTGQYSNQPQHF.

The rearrangement joins TRBV7-9 to TRBJ1-2; TRBD1 agrees at 7 bases. CDR3 size: 15 residues. Germline CDR1 and CDR2: SEHNR and FQNEAQ (reference sequence). J lost 6 bases, V lost 0 bases, and 7 bases had no gene match. CDR3 in DNA: TGTGCCAGCAGCTTAGCGGGGACAGAAGAAGATGGCTACACCTTC. Its protein is CASSLAGTEEDGYTF.

The chain carries TRBV5-4 and TRBJ1-1, with D possibly TRBD1 on 6 matching bases. The CDR3 length is 14 residues. Germline CDR1 reads SGHNT; CDR2 reads YYREEE (reference sequence). V was trimmed by 3 bases and J by 4 bases, leaving 13 bases between them. CDR3 sequence: CASSSSGAGTEAFF. Here the CDR3 DNA reads TGTGCCAGCAGCTCTTCAGGGGCAGGCACTGAAGCTTTCTTT.

The V and J genes are TRBV18 and TRBJ2-7; 11 bases match TRBD1. The CDR3 runs 15 residues. Germline V CDR1 and CDR2: KGHSH, LQKENI. V gave up 3 bases and J gave up 5 bases; unmatched junction bases: 6. CDR3: CASSPGQGDPHEQYF. The CDR3 coding sequence is TGTGCCAGCTCACCGGGACAGGGGGACCCCCACGAGCAGTACTTC.

The chain joins TRBV7-2 to TRBJ1-1; D might be TRBD1 (6 bases). The CDR3 spans 13 residues. CDR1 and CDR2 from the germline V gene are SGHTA and FQGNSA. The germline V and J ends were trimmed by 5 bases and 7 bases, with 14 bases remaining between them. The CDR3 nucleotides are TGTGCCAGCAGCGTACAGGGTTATGGTGAAGCTTTCTTT. This encodes CASSVQGYGEAFF.

The DNA of the CDR3 is TGTGCCAGCAGCTCGGCGAACACCGGGGAGCTGTTTTTT. Translating gives CASSSANTGELFF. This chain joins TRBV7-3 and TRBJ2-2; no definite D call. The CDR3 covers 13 residues. Germline V gene data show CDR1 as SGHTA and CDR2 as FQGTGA. With 4 bases removed from V and 0 bases from J, the gap between germline ends came to 3 bases.

The rearrangement links TRBV18 to TRBJ1-1; D might be TRBD1 (5 bases). V was shortened by 8 bases and J by 1 base, with 17 bases between the two germline ends. The length of the CDR3 is 15 residues. From germline, CDR1 is KGHSH and CDR2 LQKENI. The DNA for the CDR3 is TGTGCCAGCGCAGGACGGAGCGACAGGAACACTGAAGCTTTCTTT. As protein: CASAGRSDRNTEAFF.

The genes are TRBV4-1 and TRBJ2-7, with D possibly matching TRBD2 (5 bases). The germline CDR1 and CDR2 sequences are MGHRA and YSYEKL. The CDR3 is 16 amino acids. V was cut by 2 bases and J by 0 bases, with 14 bases left in between. The CDR3 is CASSQRVGRNSYEQYF. The CDR3, as DNA: TGCGCCAGCAGCCAAAGGGTGGGGAGAAACTCCTACGAGCAGTACTTC.

This chain uses TRBV4-1 with TRBJ2-3, with D possibly matching TRBD1 (6 bases). The V end lost 4 bases, the J end lost 6 bases, and 20 bases lay between the germline ends. Per the germline V gene, CDR1 is MGHRA and CDR2 is YSYEKL. The CDR3 is 16 residues long. Here the CDR3 reads CASSPFSAPQGDTQYF. DNA of the CDR3: TGCGCCAGCAGCCCCTTCTCGGCACCTCAGGGGGATACGCAGTATTTT.

On this clone: The junction does not match germline at one end; this may be a read error. The chain has TRBV7-2 and TRBJ1-1; TRBD1 is a possible D gene (6 bases). This CDR3 region has 15 residues. The germline gives CDR1 SGHTA, CDR2 FQGNSA. The CDR3 protein is CASSLEGTRVTERLF. Written as DNA, the CDR3 is TGTGCCAGCAGCTTAGAAGGGACACGAGTCACTGAAAGGCTCTTT.

The chain couples TRBV30 to TRBJ2-3, with D hard to call. The germline V gene has CDR1 GTSNPN and CDR2 SVGIG (reference sequence). The length of the CDR3 is 14 residues. V lost 3 bases to trimming and J lost 0 bases, with 10 bases between them. The CDR3 region has the DNA TGTGCCTGGAGGCTAAGTGGTAGCACAGATACGCAGTATTTT. Translated, it gives CAWRLSGSTDTQYF.

The chain is built from TRBV4-3 and TRBJ2-3; 13 bases agree with TRBD2. V was clipped by 4 bases and J by 5 bases; unmatched bases: 6. Germline V gene data show CDR1 as LGHNA and CDR2 as YSLEER. The CDR3 is made up of 16 amino acids. The chain's CDR3 is CASSRRTSGGVDTQYF. DNA of the CDR3: TGCGCCAGCAGCCGGCGGACTAGCGGGGGCGTAGATACGCAGTATTTT.

This sequence joins TRBV12-5 and TRBJ2-3; 8 nucleotides agree with TRBD1. Trimming took 4 bases from V and 0 from J; bases not matched to a gene: 3. Germline lookup yields CDR1 LGHNT and CDR2 FRNRAP. CDR3 size: 15 residues. The CDR3 here is CASGWGTGSTDTQYF. CDR3 bases: TGTGCTAGTGGTTGGGGGACAGGTAGCACAGATACGCAGTATTTT.

Regarding this clone: Other nucleotide sequences from this sample produce the same CDR3. The rearrangement joins TRBV30 to TRBJ1-5, with D possibly TRBD1 on 5 matching bases. CDR3 length: 16 amino acids. Germline CDR1 is GTSNPN and CDR2 is SVGIG (reference sequence). The germline V and J ends were trimmed by 6 bases and 0 bases, with 18 bases remaining between them. This CDR3 is CACDRSNSISNQPQHF. CDR3 DNA: TGTGCCTGTGACAGATCAAATTCCATTAGCAATCAGCCCCAGCATTTT.

The chain is built from TRBV7-9 and TRBJ1-5; 10 nucleotides agree with TRBD1. Germline V gene lookup returns CDR1 SEHNR and CDR2 FQNEAQ (reference sequence). V trimming: 4 bases; J trimming: 4 bases; junction bases outside the gene matches: 4. CDR3 length: 15 residues. CDR3 sequence (DNA): TGTGCCAGCAGCTCTTCGGGACAGGGGAATCAGCCCCAGCATTTT. Protein sequence: CASSSSGQGNQPQHF.

The rearrangement joins TRBV27 to TRBJ1-1; possible D gene TRBD1, 5 bases. The CDR3 contains 13 residues. Trimming took 4 bases from V and 3 from J, leaving 9 bases between them. Looked up from germline, CDR1 is MNHEY and CDR2 is SMNVEV (reference sequence). The CDR3 DNA sequence: TGTGCCAGCAGTTCCATGGGGCACACTGAAGCTTTCTTT. Amino acid sequence: CASSSMGHTEAFF.

This sequence joins TRBV27 and TRBJ1-6; D remains unclear. CDR3 length: 13 amino acids. Germline V gives CDR1 MNHEY, CDR2 SMNVEV (reference sequence). V lost 8 bases, J lost 10 bases, and 15 bases lay in between. The CDR3 DNA follows: TGTGCCAGCTTCCGGGAGATCGGCTCACCCCTCCACTTT. This encodes CASFREIGSPLHF.